This TCR beta chain was identified during a study of spatial heterogeneity in lung cancer. Study at large: For the average unique TCR and UMI combination, more than eight occurrences appeared in raw reads. Study-level findings and limits: Detection of ubiquitous tumor TCRs in blood was higher at resection than follow-up.

Time point noted: sample taken at primary tumor resection. Samples came from some 73 TRACERx patients with untreated early-stage lung cancer. This clonotype has a count of ten or more. Its specificity is not known. This CDR3 spans 15 amino acids. From germline, CDR1 is WNHNN and CDR2 SYGVQD (reference sequence). With V trimmed by 5 bases and J by 4 bases, 7 bases remained unmatched. Each molecule of TCR cDNA was tagged with one unique molecular identifier. A single record per CDR3 protein comes from TCRdb applying MiXCR to the 5' RACE reads. The sample records about 45,000 distinct CDR3 sequences, nearly 7% being singletons.

V gene TRBV10-1 combines with J gene TRBJ1-1, with 10 bases matching TRBD1. The sample consisted of PBMCs, taken at surgery. This TCR was recovered from a female donor with early-stage non-small cell lung cancer. The CDR3 here is CASSPDRGGGTEAFF. In nucleotides, the CDR3 is TGCGCCAGCAGTCCGGACAGGGGGGGAGGCACTGAAGCTTTCTTT.